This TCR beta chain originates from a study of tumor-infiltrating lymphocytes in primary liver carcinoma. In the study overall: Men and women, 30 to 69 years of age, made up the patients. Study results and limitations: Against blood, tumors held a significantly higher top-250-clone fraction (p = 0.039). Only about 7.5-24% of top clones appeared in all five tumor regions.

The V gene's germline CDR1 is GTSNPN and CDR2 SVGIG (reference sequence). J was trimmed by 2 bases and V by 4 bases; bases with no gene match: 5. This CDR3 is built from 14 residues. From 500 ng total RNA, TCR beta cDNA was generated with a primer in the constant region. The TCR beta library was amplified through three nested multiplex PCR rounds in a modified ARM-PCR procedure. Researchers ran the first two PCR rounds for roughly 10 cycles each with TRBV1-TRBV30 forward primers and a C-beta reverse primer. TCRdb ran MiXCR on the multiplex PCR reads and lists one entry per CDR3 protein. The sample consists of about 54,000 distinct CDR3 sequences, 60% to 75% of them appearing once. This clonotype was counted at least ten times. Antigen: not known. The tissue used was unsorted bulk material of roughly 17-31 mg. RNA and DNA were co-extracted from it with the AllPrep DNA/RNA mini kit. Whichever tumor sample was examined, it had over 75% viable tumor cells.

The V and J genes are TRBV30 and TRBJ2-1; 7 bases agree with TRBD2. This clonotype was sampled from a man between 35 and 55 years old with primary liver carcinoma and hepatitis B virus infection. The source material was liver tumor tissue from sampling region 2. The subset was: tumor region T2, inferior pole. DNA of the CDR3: TGTGCCTGGACGCGGGAGTTCCCCTACAATGAGCAGTTCTTC. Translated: CAWTREFPYNEQFF.